The 32 T cell receptor beta chains below all came from one sample that was sequenced in a study of cytomegalovirus exposure and HLA in healthy donors. The PCR contained 60 Vbeta and 13 Jbeta primers. Only in-frame clones appear in the TCRdb table, and some are missing; sequencing was by immunoSEQ multiplex PCR. The profile covers around 200,000 clones, with over 70% appearing a single time and around 2.8% taken by the ten largest. Sample: PBMCs. Receptors were obtained from an older woman in good health and CMV-seropositive.

The DNA for the CDR3 is TGTGCCAGCACCAATGACGGGACTCGCGGGGAGCTGTTTTTT. As protein: CASTNDGTRGELFF. The V call is TRBV6-6, the J call TRBJ2-2; TRBD2 is a possible D gene (6 bases). Trimming cost V 7 bases and J 7 bases, with 16 bases left between them. The CDR3 consists of 14 residues. Germline-derived CDR1 and CDR2 are MNHNY and SVGAGI (reference sequence).

The V call is TRBV15, the J call TRBJ1-6; 7 bases line up with TRBD1. The CDR3 length is 17 residues. V lost 0 bases to trimming and J lost 4 bases; unmatched junction nucleotides: 6. CDR1 is LNHNV and CDR2 is YYDKDF in the germline V gene (reference sequence). The CDR3 spells CATSRDRSGGYNSPLHF. CDR3 nucleotides: TGTGCCACCAGCAGAGATAGGTCAGGGGGTTATAATTCACCCCTCCACTTT. The full variable domain, rest sourced from reference TRBV15 and TRBJ1-6, is DAMVIQNPRYQVTQFGKPVTLSCSQTLNHNVMYWYQQKSSQAPKLLFHYYDKDFNNEADTPDNFQSRRPNTSFCFLDIRSPGLGDTAMYLCATSRDRSGGYNSPLHFGNGTRLTVT.

The chain has TRBV10-1 and TRBJ1-1; TRBD1 is a possible D gene (5 bases). The CDR3 is 13 amino acids. Trimming left V 7 bases short and J 6 bases short, with 15 bases between. Germline V CDR1 and CDR2: WNHNN, SYGVQD (reference sequence). Here the CDR3 reads CASKGLGEPEAFF. The CDR3 DNA follows: TGCGCCAGCAAAGGATTAGGGGAACCTGAAGCTTTCTTT.

In this sample, this clone turned up a few times. V is TRBV5-4 and J is TRBJ2-7; 11 positions match TRBD2. Per the germline V gene, CDR1 is SGHNT and CDR2 is YYREEE (reference sequence). Trimming at V came to 5 bases and at J to 7 bases, leaving 14 bases not matched to a gene. This CDR3 spans 16 amino acids. The CDR3 is CASSLPGLAEGREQYF. Written as DNA, the CDR3 is TGTGCCAGCAGTTTGCCGGGACTAGCGGAAGGGAGAGAGCAGTACTTC.

This clone appeared once. This chain joins TRBV7-2 and TRBJ2-5, with TRBD1 matching 8 bases. The junction had 10 bases not matched to a gene; V was cut back by 5 bases and J by 5 bases. CDR1 is SGHTA and CDR2 is FQGNSA in the germline V gene. The CDR3 sequence is 15 residues long. The CDR3 reads CASSPQDRAGETQYF. The CDR3 nucleotides are TGTGCCAGCAGCCCACAGGACAGGGCTGGGGAGACCCAGTACTTC.

This clone has a handful of counts. The chain recombines TRBV7-6 with TRBJ1-4; 10 nucleotides match TRBD1. Unmatched junction bases numbered 4, after V lost 6 bases and J lost 3 bases. This CDR3 contains 15 residues. The germline gives CDR1 SGHVS, CDR2 FNYEAQ. The CDR3, as DNA: TGTGCCAGCAGGTCTGGGACAGGGGCTAATGAAAAACTGTTTTTT. Protein sequence: CASRSGTGANEKLFF.

The J gene is TRBJ2-3, the V gene TRBV4-3, with TRBD2 matching over 14 bases. The CDR3 spans 16 residues. Germline V lookup: CDR1 LGHNA, CDR2 YSLEER. The V gene end was trimmed by 8 bases and the J gene end by 6 bases; junction bases not matched to a gene: 10. This CDR3 reads CASGTGLAGGPDTQYF. In DNA form, the CDR3 reads TGCGCCAGCGGCACCGGACTAGCGGGGGGCCCGGATACGCAGTATTTT.

The chain's CDR3 is CASSEGGEYNEQFF. CDR3 nucleotides: TGCGCCAGCAGTGAGGGAGGAGAGTACAATGAGCAGTTCTTC. V is TRBV5-1 and J is TRBJ2-1; D might be TRBD2 (6 bases). Trimming shortened V by 5 bases and J by 4 bases, and 13 bases separated the two germline ends. Per germline, CDR1 SGHRS and CDR2 YFSETQ. The CDR3 covers 14 residues.

The chain has TRBV28 and TRBJ1-2; D is ambiguous. Trimming pared 4 bases from V and 5 bases from J, leaving 11 bases between. The CDR3 is made up of 13 amino acids. CDR1 is MDHEN and CDR2 is SYDVKM in the germline V gene. The CDR3 nucleotides read TGTGCCAGCAGTTCTCCCCGGTTATATGGCTACACCTTC. Translating it yields CASSSPRLYGYTF.

The rearrangement uses TRBV28 and TRBJ2-7; TRBD1 might be the D (6 bases). Looked up from germline, CDR1 is MDHEN and CDR2 is SYDVKM. The V end was cut by 10 bases, the J end by 2 bases, with 15 bases between. The CDR3 has 13 amino acids. The CDR3 bases are TGTGCCACCGTCTCCCAGGGGCCCTACGAGCAGTACTTC. Its protein is CATVSQGPYEQYF.

The chain recombines TRBV19 with TRBJ2-4; possibly TRBD1 for D (5 bases). In germline, CDR1 is LNHDA, CDR2 SQIVND (reference sequence). V lost 4 bases to trimming and J lost 8 bases, with 9 bases between them. The CDR3 is 12 amino acids. The DNA for the CDR3 is TGTGCCAGTAGTACGGTAGGGGACATTCAGTACTTC. Its protein product is CASSTVGDIQYF. Filled out from reference TRBV19 and TRBJ2-4, the complete variable domain reads DGGITQSPKYLFRKEGQNVTLSCEQNLNHDAMYWYRQDPGQGLRLIYYSQIVNDFQKGDIAEGYSVSREKKESFPLTVTSAQKNPTAFYLCASSTVGDIQYFGAGTRLSVL.

The chain couples TRBV7-9 to TRBJ2-3; tentative D call: TRBD1 (6 bases). Germline lookup yields CDR1 SEHNR and CDR2 FQNEAQ (reference sequence). V lost 1 base to trimming and J lost 0 bases, with 14 bases between them. CDR3 size: 17 residues. The CDR3 DNA reads TGTGCCAGCAGCTTAGGGCTTGGGGACAAAAGCACAGATACGCAGTATTTT. As protein: CASSLGLGDKSTDTQYF.

This clone occurred a few times. V usage is TRBV30 and J usage is TRBJ1-2; weak D call: TRBD1 (6 bases). The CDR3 length is 12 residues. Germline V gene sequence: CDR1 GTSNPN, CDR2 SVGIG (reference sequence). Trimming pared 4 bases from V and 4 bases from J, leaving 10 bases between. The CDR3 region has the DNA TGTGCCTGGACCGAACAGGGCTATGGCTACACCTTC. Its translation: CAWTEQGYGYTF. The variable domain in full, with the rest retrieved from reference TRBV30 and TRBJ1-2, is SQTIHQWPATLVQPVGSPLSLECTVEGTSNPNLYWYRQAAGRGLQLLFYSVGIGQISSEVPQNLSASRPQDRQFILSSKKLLLSDSGFYLCAWTEQGYGYTFGSGTRLTVV.

In its sample, this clone was seen a few times. This chain links TRBV10-3 with TRBJ2-3, with TRBD2 matching 8 bases. J was trimmed by 4 bases and V by 7 bases; bases with no gene match: 7. The CDR3 runs 14 residues. Germline V gene lookup returns CDR1 ENHRY and CDR2 SYGVKD. The CDR3 bases are TGTGCCATCATGGCGGGGGGTGGTTCAGATACGCAGTATTTT. Its translation: CAIMAGGGSDTQYF.

The gene calls are TRBV7-9 and TRBJ1-4; a weak D match, TRBD1 (5 bases). CDR3 length equals 14 residues. Trimming took off 5 bases at V and 0 bases at J, with 7 bases between the two ends. Germline lookup yields CDR1 SEHNR and CDR2 FQNEAQ (reference sequence). This CDR3 is CASSQQATNEKLFF. The DNA of the CDR3 is TGTGCCAGCAGCCAACAGGCAACTAATGAAAAACTGTTTTTT.

This clone was observed a handful of times. The gene calls are TRBV5-4 and TRBJ2-2; possible D gene TRBD1, 5 bases. This CDR3 spans 12 amino acids. Deletions cut 4 bases from V and 8 bases from J, with 9 bases between. Germline values: CDR1 SGHNT, CDR2 YYREEE (reference sequence). CDR3 amino acids: CASSLGLGELFF. The CDR3 region has the DNA TGTGCCAGCAGCCTGGGGCTGGGGGAGCTGTTTTTT.

V usage is TRBV6-1 and J usage is TRBJ1-1; TRBD1 aligns across 9 bases. This CDR3 is built from 13 residues. Germline CDR1 MNHNS, CDR2 SASEGT. V was pared by 8 bases and J by 4 bases, with 5 bases of the junction left unmatched. The CDR3 DNA sequence: TGTGCCAGCGGAGGACAGGGGTTCACTGAAGCTTTCTTT. Translating it yields CASGGQGFTEAFF.

The V gene is TRBV2, the J gene TRBJ2-1, with a tentative D call TRBD2 (7 bases). This CDR3 contains 14 residues. Germline V gene data show CDR1 as SNHLY and CDR2 as FYNNEI. The ends were cut back, 9 bases at V and 5 bases at J, with 17 bases in the middle. DNA for the CDR3: TGTGCCAGTTTAGGGGGGGGATACGACAATGAGCAGTTCTTC. It encodes CASLGGGYDNEQFF.

With respect to this clone: This CDR3 is also generated by other DNA sequences in the sample. The CDR3 nucleotides read TGTGCCAGCAGTCGGGACAGTCAAGAGACCCAGTACTTC. Its translation: CASSRDSQETQYF. J is TRBJ2-5 and V is TRBV2, with 7 bases identical to TRBD1. Germline loops: CDR1 SNHLY, CDR2 FYNNEI. Unmatched junction bases numbered 2, after V lost 5 bases and J lost 2 bases. CDR3 length equals 13 residues.

The chain employs TRBV6-5 and TRBJ1-1; 7 bases match TRBD1. The CDR3 is made up of 14 amino acids. Germline V gene sequence: CDR1 MNHEY, CDR2 SVGAGI. Trimming at V came to 5 bases and at J to 6 bases, leaving 9 bases not matched to a gene. CDR3 nucleotide sequence: TGTGCCAGCAGTCAGACAGGGCACGGGCCTGAAGCTTTCTTT. Amino acid sequence: CASSQTGHGPEAFF.

V is TRBV6-4 and J is TRBJ1-1; 9 positions agree with TRBD1. V lost 8 bases and J lost 1; bases outside the gene matches: 5. Per the germline V gene, CDR1 is MRHNA and CDR2 is SNTAGT. This CDR3 region has 14 residues. The CDR3 DNA follows: TGTGCCAGCGAACCGGGACAGGGGAACACTGAAGCTTTCTTT. Amino acid sequence: CASEPGQGNTEAFF.

The V and J genes are TRBV2 and TRBJ1-1, with 8 bases that match TRBD1. V trimming: 5 bases; J trimming: 4 bases; junction bases outside the gene matches: 3. Germline V lookup: CDR1 SNHLY, CDR2 FYNNEI. The CDR3 has 13 residues. The CDR3 sequence: CASSWTGSTEAFF. The CDR3 DNA is TGTGCCAGCAGTTGGACAGGGAGCACTGAAGCTTTCTTT.

This clone was detected only a few times. The chain couples TRBV2 to TRBJ1-2; TRBD1 matches at 8 bases. Germline CDR1 and CDR2: SNHLY and FYNNEI. There are 14 residues in the CDR3. The V segment lost 1 base and the J segment 4 bases; nucleotides outside the gene matches: 2. CDR3 in amino acids: CASSEGQGSYGYTF. DNA of the CDR3: TGTGCCAGCAGTGAAGGACAGGGGAGCTATGGCTACACCTTC.

This chain connects TRBV7-3 to TRBJ2-2; D might be TRBD1 (6 bases). From germline, CDR1 is SGHTA and CDR2 FQGTGA. Trimming left V 5 bases short and J 1 base short, with 8 bases between. The CDR3 loop spans 14 amino acids. The CDR3 sequence is CASSTTGNTGELFF. The CDR3 DNA reads TGTGCCAGCAGCACGACAGGGAACACCGGGGAGCTGTTTTTT.

The CDR3 loop reads CASRETGLYGYTF. The CDR3 DNA reads TGTGCCAGCAGAGAAACAGGGCTCTATGGCTACACCTTC. The chain links TRBV6-5 to TRBJ1-2, with a weak D call TRBD1 (6 bases). With 6 bases removed from V and 4 bases from J, the gap between germline ends came to 12 bases. CDR1 MNHEY and CDR2 SVGAGI come from the germline V gene. The CDR3 contains 13 residues.

CDR3 residues: CASSGAITDTQYF. CDR3 nucleotides: TGTGCCAGCAGTGGGGCGATAACAGATACGCAGTATTTT. The rearrangement links TRBV4-2 to TRBJ2-3; the D gene is possibly TRBD1 (5 bases). CDR3 size: 13 residues. V was clipped by 6 bases and J by 3 bases, with 10 bases between them. CDR1 and CDR2 from the germline V gene are LGHNA and YNFKEQ.

As concerns this clone: At one end, the junction sequence differs from germline, possibly due to a read error. The J gene is TRBJ1-2, the V gene TRBV7-9, with D unresolved. The CDR3 loop spans 13 amino acids. Per germline, CDR1 SEHNR and CDR2 FQNEAQ (reference sequence). Here the CDR3 reads CSSSFTGPYGYTF. The CDR3 region has the DNA TGTTCCAGCAGCTTCACGGGTCCCTATGGCTACACCTTC. The complete variable domain, with remaining parts taken from reference TRBV7-9 and TRBJ1-2, reads DTGVSQNPRHKITKRGQNVTFRCDPISEHNRLYWYRQTLGQGPEFLTYFQNEAQLEKSRLLSDRFSAERPKGSFSTLEIQRTEQGDSAMYLCSSSFTGPYGYTFGSGTRLTVV.

The chain uses TRBV30 and TRBJ1-5; D call uncertain. Germline loops: CDR1 GTSNPN, CDR2 SVGIG (reference sequence). V gave up 2 bases and J gave up 0 bases, with 8 bases separating them. This CDR3 region has 14 residues. The CDR3 reads CAWSRGYSNQPQHF. The CDR3 nucleotides are TGTGCCTGGAGTCGGGGTTATAGCAATCAGCCCCAGCATTTT.

This clone turned up a few times. The genes are TRBV7-9 and TRBJ1-4; 10 positions agree with TRBD1. Germline CDR1 is SEHNR and CDR2 is FQNEAQ (reference sequence). After removal of 5 bases from V and 5 bases from J, the junction contained 5 bases not matched to a gene. The CDR3 runs to 15 residues. Here the CDR3 reads CASSPPGQGNEKLFF. The CDR3 nucleotides are TGTGCCAGCAGCCCCCCGGGACAGGGGAATGAAAAACTGTTTTTT.

CDR3 loop: CASSLGAGFSYEQYF. The CDR3 bases are TGCGCCAGCAGCTTGGGGGCAGGATTCTCCTACGAGCAGTACTTC. This chain uses TRBV5-1 with TRBJ2-7, with D unresolved. The CDR3 totals 15 residues. Between the trimmed V and J ends, which lost 0 bases and 0 bases, there was a span of 10 bases. CDR1 and CDR2 (germline): SGHRS, YFSETQ. Complete variable domain (other parts from reference TRBV5-1 and TRBJ2-7): KAGVTQTPRYLIKTRGQQVTLSCSPISGHRSVSWYQQTPGQGLQFLFEYFSETQRNKGNFPGRFSGRQFSNSRSEMNVSTLELGDSALYLCASSLGAGFSYEQYFGPGTRLTVT.

The count of this clone is one. This chain links TRBV6-5 with TRBJ1-2; unclear D gene. The V end lost 0 bases, the J end lost 3 bases, and 14 bases lay between the germline ends. The germline V gene encodes CDR1 MNHEY and CDR2 SVGAGI. The CDR3 has 16 residues. CDR3 amino acids: CASSYSIQAPDYGYTF. The CDR3 DNA reads TGTGCCAGCAGTTACTCGATCCAGGCCCCAGACTATGGCTACACCTTC.

The chain is built from TRBV4-2 and TRBJ1-1, with TRBD1 matching 11 bases. Germline-derived CDR1 and CDR2 are LGHNA and YNFKEQ. V dropped 1 base and J dropped 4; count of bases not matched to a gene: 8. The CDR3 runs to 17 residues. The CDR3 region has the DNA TGTGCCAGCAGCCAAGTTGAAGGACAGGGGGCTAGCACTGAAGCTTTCTTT. The encoded protein is CASSQVEGQGASTEAFF.